Following are 30 T cell receptor beta chains from one sample sequenced in a study of response to subunit inactivated influenza vaccine. TCRdb reprocessed the RT-PCR reads via MiXCR and lists one record per CDR3 protein. Of over 800,000 distinct CDR3 sequences listed, around 21% are singletons. The material was PBMCs from blood, obtained less than 6 days after vaccination. These receptor sequences come from a man in his forties or fifties who received an inactivated influenza vaccine.

The chain has TRBV5-1 and TRBJ2-1, with TRBD2 identical over 10 bases. Per germline, CDR1 SGHRS and CDR2 YFSETQ. V lost 0 bases and J lost 6; bases outside the gene matches: 3. This CDR3 has 15 residues. The CDR3 DNA is TGCGCCAGCAGCTTGGGGTCTAGCGGGGGCAATGAGCAGTTCTTC. Protein product: CASSLGSSGGNEQFF.

The table lists this clonotype with a few counts. The J gene is TRBJ2-7, the V gene TRBV6-2 or TRBV6-3, with D perhaps TRBD1 (7 bases). The germline V and J ends were trimmed by 6 bases and 4 bases, with 13 bases remaining between them. Germline-derived CDR1 and CDR2 are MNHEY and SVGEGT. The CDR3 has 13 amino acids. The DNA for the CDR3 is TGTGCCAGCAGGCGGGACAGCCTTTACGAGCAGTACTTC. It specifies CASRRDSLYEQYF.

The CDR3 bases are TGCGCCAGCAGCCAAGAACTAGCGGGAGGGCGGAGAGATACGCAGTATTTT. This codes for CASSQELAGGRRDTQYF. The chain has TRBV4-3 and TRBJ2-3; TRBD2 matches at 13 bases. The V gene's germline CDR1 is LGHNA and CDR2 YSLEER. The J segment lost 5 bases and the V segment lost 0 bases, leaving 5 bases of the junction unmatched. The CDR3 spans 17 residues.

This chain links TRBV5-4 with TRBJ2-5; TRBD1 might be the D (5 bases). CDR3 size: 16 residues. Germline V gene sequence: CDR1 SGHNT, CDR2 YYREEE (reference sequence). V was clipped by 1 base and J by 0 bases, with 13 bases between them. CDR3 region: CASSLSVRQYQETQYF. The DNA for the CDR3 is TGTGCCAGCAGCTTGTCCGTTAGACAGTACCAAGAGACCCAGTACTTC.

This clonotype was detected only a few times. The V call is TRBV5-1, the J call TRBJ2-7; D possibly corresponds to TRBD1 (6 bases). Trimming shortened V by 5 bases and J by 3 bases, and 12 bases separated the two germline ends. Germline CDR1 and CDR2: SGHRS and YFSETQ. The CDR3 spans 13 residues. The CDR3 coding sequence is TGCGCCAGCAGAACTACAGGGAACTACGAGCAGTACTTC. This sequence encodes CASRTTGNYEQYF.

This clonotype was recorded a few times. This chain connects TRBV29-1 to TRBJ2-2, with 8 bases matching TRBD1. There are 14 residues in the CDR3. J lost 1 base, V lost 4 bases, and 2 bases had no gene match. Germline CDR1 SQVTM, CDR2 ANQGSEA. As DNA, the CDR3 is TGCAGCGTTGGAGGGACAGGGAACACCGGGGAGCTGTTTTTT. It translates to CSVGGTGNTGELFF.

The sample holds a few counts of this clonotype. V and J are TRBV10-3 and TRBJ2-1; 11 bases are a match to TRBD2. The CDR3 has 14 amino acids. From germline, CDR1 is ENHRY and CDR2 SYGVKD. V shed 7 bases, J shed 5 bases, and the junction held 4 bases outside the gene matches. The CDR3 is CAINPGLADNEQFF. CDR3 in DNA: TGTGCCATCAATCCGGGACTAGCGGACAATGAGCAGTTCTTC.

This clonotype showed up many times. V and J are TRBV4-3 and TRBJ2-7; 9 bases are shared with TRBD2. The CDR3 extends over 16 amino acids. V was pared by 0 bases and J by 0 bases, with 3 bases of the junction left unmatched. The germline V gene encodes CDR1 LGHNA and CDR2 YSLEER. The CDR3: CASSQERGGSSYEQYF. CDR3 DNA sequence: TGCGCCAGCAGCCAAGAGCGGGGGGGAAGCTCCTACGAGCAGTACTTC.

This clonotype has just a few counts. This sequence joins TRBV7-9 and TRBJ1-1, with D possibly TRBD1 on 6 matching bases. The V gene's germline CDR1 is SEHNR and CDR2 FQNEAQ (reference sequence). Trimming removed 8 bases from V and 4 bases from J, with 20 bases in between. The CDR3 is made up of 15 amino acids. The CDR3 region is CASASKGGWATEAFF. The CDR3 DNA reads as TGTGCCAGCGCCTCAAAGGGGGGCTGGGCCACTGAAGCTTTCTTT.

In this sample, this clonotype turned up a few times. The V gene is TRBV5-5, the J gene TRBJ1-3, with D possibly matching TRBD1 (6 bases). Trimming left V 4 bases short and J 6 bases short, with 17 bases between. The germline CDR1 and CDR2 sequences are SGHKS and YYEKEE (reference sequence). The CDR3 spans 15 residues. The CDR3 loop reads CASSSWGGQLNTIYF. The CDR3 DNA reads TGTGCCAGCAGCAGCTGGGGGGGGCAGTTAAACACCATATATTTT.

The chain links TRBV20-1 to TRBJ2-7; 9 nucleotides align to TRBD1. CDR1 and CDR2 from the germline V gene are DFQATT and SNEGSKA (reference sequence). V was clipped by 3 bases and J by 6 bases; unmatched bases: 3. The CDR3 is 12 amino acids. The DNA for the CDR3 is TGCAGTGCTAGCGGGACAGGGTTCGAGCAGTACTTC. It translates to CSASGTGFEQYF.

The chain links TRBV20-1 to TRBJ2-7; D may be TRBD1 (6 bases). CDR3 size: 13 residues. The V end lost 5 bases, the J end lost 1 base, and 12 bases lay between the germline ends. Germline V CDR1 and CDR2: DFQATT, SNEGSKA (reference sequence). The CDR3 region is CSAAGTLSYEQYF. The CDR3 bases are TGCAGTGCTGCCGGGACACTTTCCTACGAGCAGTACTTC.

The chain couples TRBV6-1 to TRBJ2-6, with a tentative D call TRBD1 (6 bases). The CDR3 is 16 amino acids. Trimming took off 8 bases at V and 0 bases at J, with 14 bases between the two ends. From germline, CDR1 is MNHNS and CDR2 SASEGT. DNA of the CDR3: TGTGCCAGCTCCGGGTGGGGGCTCTCTGGGGCCAACGTCCTGACTTTC. Encoded protein: CASSGWGLSGANVLTF.

This clonotype turned up a few times. V usage is TRBV27 and J usage is TRBJ2-7; 16 positions agree with TRBD2. In germline, CDR1 is MNHEY, CDR2 SMNVEV (reference sequence). The junction had 7 bases not matched to a gene; V was cut back by 5 bases and J by 6 bases. The CDR3 contains 16 residues. The CDR3 bases are TGTGCCAGCAGTATCGGGACTAGCGGGGGGGCGGTCGAGCAGTACTTC. Its protein is CASSIGTSGGAVEQYF.

CDR3 in DNA: TGTGCCACCAGTGAGGTTGGACAGGGAATAGGTATGAATGAGCAGTTCTTC. This translates into CATSEVGQGIGMNEQFF. V and J are TRBV24-1 and TRBJ2-1; TRBD1 aligns across 8 bases. Trimming at V came to 4 bases and at J to 7 bases, leaving 14 bases not matched to a gene. Germline assignment: CDR1 KGHDR and CDR2 SFDVKD. This CDR3 has 17 amino acids.

The chain is built from TRBV5-6 and TRBJ1-2; 7 bases map to TRBD1. The CDR3 totals 15 residues. Germline V gene sequence: CDR1 SGHDT, CDR2 YYEEEE. Losses at the gene ends were 4 bases for V and 2 bases for J; bases not matched to a gene: 8. The CDR3 coding sequence is TGTGCCAGCAGCACGGGACAGAAGAGGAACTATGGCTACACCTTC. Amino acid sequence: CASSTGQKRNYGYTF.

There are a few counts of this clonotype. V is TRBV6-5 and J is TRBJ2-1, with 9 bases matching TRBD2. V dropped 0 bases and J dropped 8; count of bases not matched to a gene: 5. Germline values: CDR1 MNHEY, CDR2 SVGAGI. The CDR3 loop spans 15 amino acids. The CDR3 region has the DNA TGTGCCAGCAGTTACTCGCGGGAGGGCATAGATGAGCAGTTCTTC. Its translation is CASSYSREGIDEQFF.

In this sample, this clonotype turned up a few times. V usage is TRBV10-3 and J usage is TRBJ1-6; 9 nucleotides match TRBD1. The CDR3 is 14 residues long. The junction had 5 bases not matched to a gene; V was cut back by 6 bases and J by 8 bases. CDR1 and CDR2 from the germline V gene are ENHRY and SYGVKD. The DNA for the CDR3 is TGTGCCATCAGGGAGGGACAGGGTTATTCACCCCTCCACTTT. Translation gives CAIREGQGYSPLHF.

This sequence joins TRBV25-1 and TRBJ2-5; D may be TRBD2 (7 bases). Per germline, CDR1 MGHDK and CDR2 SYGVNS. V was pared by 5 bases and J by 4 bases, with 11 bases between. The CDR3 is 13 residues long. The CDR3 is CASSFGGAETQYF. CDR3 DNA: TGTGCCAGCAGTTTTGGGGGGGCAGAGACCCAGTACTTC.

The chain joins TRBV10-3 to TRBJ2-5; 9 nucleotides match TRBD1. The CDR3 is made up of 13 amino acids. The ends lost 10 bases at V and 5 bases at J; junction bases unmatched: 8. Germline lookup yields CDR1 ENHRY and CDR2 SYGVKD. The CDR3 DNA sequence: TGTGCCACTACAGGGGGCGCTTGGGAGACCCAGTACTTC. It encodes CATTGGAWETQYF.

In its sample, this clonotype was seen a few times. The rearrangement links TRBV7-6 to TRBJ2-7; D might be TRBD2 (5 bases). The CDR3 is 13 residues long. In germline, CDR1 is SGHVS, CDR2 FNYEAQ. The V gene lost 4 bases and the J gene lost 4 bases, with 11 bases spanning the gap. The CDR3 region is CASSSSSGYEQYF. The CDR3 bases are TGTGCCAGCAGCTCAAGCAGCGGTTACGAGCAGTACTTC. The variable domain in full, with the rest retrieved from reference TRBV7-6 and TRBJ2-7, is GAGVSQSPRYKVTKRGQDVALRCDPISGHVSLYWYRQALGQGPEFLTYFNYEAQQDKSGLPNDRFSAERPEGSISTLTIQRTEQRDSAMYRCASSSSSGYEQYFGPGTRLTVT.

This rearrangement joins TRBV3-1 to TRBJ2-5; D unclear. V was clipped by 4 bases and J by 5 bases, with 14 bases between them. Germline CDR1 and CDR2: LGHDT and YNNKEL (reference sequence). The CDR3 sequence is 14 residues long. The CDR3 reads CASSPRPYRETQYF. In DNA form, the CDR3 reads TGTGCCAGCAGCCCTAGGCCATACCGGGAGACCCAGTACTTC.

This clonotype has more than one count but fewer than ten. The chain recombines TRBV12-3 or TRBV12-4 with TRBJ1-4, with D hard to call. V lost 3 bases to trimming and J lost 8 bases, with 19 bases between them. CDR3 length: 16 amino acids. This CDR3 is CASSFYRSRAEEKLFF. The CDR3, as DNA: TGTGCCAGCAGTTTTTACCGTAGTAGGGCAGAAGAAAAACTGTTTTTT.

This clonotype was observed a few times. V gene TRBV2 combines with J gene TRBJ1-1, with a tentative D call TRBD1 (5 bases). The germline V gene has CDR1 SNHLY and CDR2 FYNNEI. V lost 7 bases and J lost 5, with 14 bases in between. The CDR3 totals 13 residues. CDR3 sequence (DNA): TGTGCCAGCACAGGGAGCTGGAGTACTGAAGCTTTCTTT. Its protein product is CASTGSWSTEAFF.

The chain employs TRBV7-2 and TRBJ1-2; 7 nucleotides align to TRBD1. V gave up 2 bases and J gave up 9 bases; unmatched junction bases: 12. In germline, CDR1 is SGHTA, CDR2 FQGNSA. The CDR3 has 15 amino acids. CDR3 bases: TGTGCCAGCAGCTTATCTTCGAGACAGGGACGTCGCTACACCTTC. Translating it yields CASSLSSRQGRRYTF.

This clonotype was picked up a small number of times. This chain joins TRBV7-2 and TRBJ2-3; tentatively, D is TRBD2 (7 bases). Germline CDR1 and CDR2: SGHTA and FQGNSA. The CDR3 has 15 amino acids. V was shortened by 5 bases and J by 8 bases, with 20 bases between the two germline ends. Here the CDR3 reads CASSPLGGGLGTQYF. CDR3 coding DNA: TGTGCCAGCAGCCCACTAGGGGGAGGGTTGGGTACGCAGTATTTT.

This clonotype was observed a few times. The chain recombines TRBV7-9 with TRBJ1-1; TRBD1 matches 9 bases. Germline-derived CDR1 and CDR2 are SEHNR and FQNEAQ (reference sequence). Trimming removed 10 bases from V and 5 bases from J; junction bases left unmatched: 11. CDR3 length: 14 residues. CDR3 in DNA: TGTGCCACCCAGCCCCGGGACAGGGTGACTGAAGCTTTCTTT. Its translation: CATQPRDRVTEAFF.

This clonotype was recorded once. The CDR3 sequence: CASSEGLAGAGETQYF. CDR3 coding DNA: TGTGCCAGCAGCGAGGGACTAGCGGGGGCTGGAGAGACCCAGTACTTC. The V and J genes are TRBV7-8 and TRBJ2-5; 14 bases line up with TRBD2. Germline V CDR1 and CDR2: SGHVS, FQNEAQ. The CDR3 is 16 amino acids. V shed 5 bases and J 4 bases; nucleotides not matched to a gene: 6.

V and J are TRBV12-3 or TRBV12-4 and TRBJ1-2; D is ambiguous. The ends were cut back, 3 bases at V and 3 bases at J, with 11 bases in the middle. The CDR3 runs 14 residues. The CDR3 loop reads CASSFTAAYYGYTF. In DNA form, the CDR3 reads TGTGCCAGCAGTTTCACGGCGGCTTACTATGGCTACACCTTC.

A remark on this clonotype: A read error may account for a junction end that differs from germline. The genes are TRBV20-1 and TRBJ2-1; D is unclear. CDR3 length: 12 amino acids. Looked up from germline, CDR1 is DFQATT and CDR2 is SNEGSKA (reference sequence). CDR3 sequence: CCASDGYNEQFF. The CDR3 bases are TGCTGTGCTAGTGATGGGTACAATGAGCAGTTCTTC.